One sample yielded the 18 T cell receptor beta chains listed below, sequenced in a study of CD8+ T cells in alopecia areata. RNA, once extracted, was reverse transcribed into cDNA for use as the sequencing template. Clones were read by immunoSEQ multiplex PCR, and TCRdb kept only the in-frame ones, dropping some. The sample lists under 250,000 clones, roughly 50% occurring once. Input material: CD8+ T cells sorted from blood. The receptor source for this set is a human donor in good health.

This clone was counted only a few times. Other nucleotide sequences in the sample specify the same CDR3. J is TRBJ1-5 and V is TRBV27; D remains ambiguous. Trimming cost V 3 bases and J 4 bases, with 7 bases left between them. This CDR3 contains 13 residues. CDR1 is MNHEY, CDR2 SMNVEV, per germline (reference sequence). The CDR3 region is CASSLKRNQPQHF. CDR3 nucleotides: TGTGCCAGCAGTTTGAAGAGGAATCAGCCCCAGCATTTT.

Only one count was recorded for this clone. This chain uses TRBV29-1 with TRBJ1-2; 7 bases are shared with TRBD1. V lost 3 bases and J lost 4; bases outside the gene matches: 5. The V gene's germline CDR1 is SQVTM and CDR2 ANQGSEA. There are 13 residues in the CDR3. CDR3 region: CSVDSGQLYGYTF. Here the CDR3 DNA reads TGCAGCGTTGATTCGGGACAGCTCTATGGCTACACCTTC.

The CDR3 DNA reads TGTGCCAGCGAGGACAGTCTGAACACTGAAGCTTTCTTT. This translates into CASEDSLNTEAFF. The chain links TRBV2 to TRBJ1-1; a weak D match, TRBD1 (6 bases). CDR3 length: 13 amino acids. V lost 8 bases to trimming and J lost 0 bases, with 10 bases between them. The germline V gene encodes CDR1 SNHLY and CDR2 FYNNEI.

Only a few counts were recorded for this clone. In DNA form, the CDR3 reads TGTGCCAGCAGCATGGGACAGGGGATTGGCTACGAGCAGTACTTC. Translated: CASSMGQGIGYEQYF. V gene TRBV13 combines with J gene TRBJ2-7; 10 bases fit TRBD1. There are 15 residues in the CDR3. The ends lost 5 bases at V and 3 bases at J; junction bases unmatched: 7. Looked up from germline, CDR1 is PRHDT and CDR2 is FYEKMQ (reference sequence).

The table lists this clone with a few counts. The chain uses TRBV29-1 and TRBJ2-7, with 9 bases identical to TRBD1. The CDR3 spans 13 residues. V dropped 4 bases and J dropped 6; count of bases not matched to a gene: 7. The V gene's germline CDR1 is SQVTM and CDR2 ANQGSEA. This CDR3 is CSVVVTGGIEQYF. CDR3 DNA: TGCAGCGTTGTGGTGACAGGGGGAATCGAGCAGTACTTC.

J is TRBJ2-1 and V is TRBV4-1, with 8 bases aligning to TRBD2. Germline assignment: CDR1 MGHRA and CDR2 YSYEKL. V trimming: 5 bases; J trimming: 6 bases; junction bases outside the gene matches: 6. The CDR3 covers 14 residues. The CDR3 here is CASSAGGGINEQFF. CDR3 DNA sequence: TGCGCCAGCAGCGCAGGCGGGGGGATCAATGAGCAGTTCTTC.

The chain couples TRBV5-6 to TRBJ1-5; 7 positions match TRBD1. This CDR3 has 16 residues. CDR1 is SGHDT and CDR2 is YYEEEE in the germline V gene. Trimming took 1 base from V and 4 from J; bases not matched to a gene: 8. Here the CDR3 reads CASSLQGGTTNQPQHF. In DNA form, the CDR3 reads TGTGCCAGCAGCTTGCAGGGGGGGACCACTAATCAGCCCCAGCATTTT.

A word on this clone: A junction boundary mismatches the germline segment, possibly from a read error. The chain is built from TRBV15 and TRBJ2-1; D possibly corresponds to TRBD1 (5 bases). The germline V gene has CDR1 LNHNV and CDR2 YYDKDF (reference sequence). CDR3 size: 14 residues. CDR3 nucleotides: TGTGCCACCAGGAGAGACAGAGCCGCCAATGAGCAGTTCTTC. Protein sequence: CATRRDRAANEQFF.

This chain links TRBV5-6 with TRBJ2-7; D is undetermined. There are 15 residues in the CDR3. Germline values: CDR1 SGHDT, CDR2 YYEEEE. Trimming stripped 5 bases from V and 2 bases from J, with 17 bases between. The CDR3 is CASSPRHLLAYEQYF. The CDR3, as DNA: TGTGCCAGCAGTCCAAGACACCTACTTGCCTACGAGCAGTACTTC.

This chain connects TRBV9 to TRBJ2-5, with 7 bases lining up with TRBD2. Germline values: CDR1 SGDLS, CDR2 YYNGEE. The ends lost 4 bases at V and 2 bases at J; junction bases unmatched: 5. The CDR3 has 14 amino acids. CDR3 amino acids: CASSFRGDQETQYF. The CDR3, as DNA: TGTGCCAGCAGCTTTCGGGGGGATCAAGAGACCCAGTACTTC.

The chain has TRBV2 and TRBJ1-6; TRBD1 is a possible D gene (5 bases). CDR3 size: 15 residues. Germline CDR1 is SNHLY and CDR2 is FYNNEI. Trimming stripped 2 bases from V and 8 bases from J, with 13 bases between. CDR3 sequence (DNA): TGTGCCAGCAGTGAAACTCGGGACCGTGATTCACCCCTCCACTTT. This codes for CASSETRDRDSPLHF.

This sequence joins TRBV14 and TRBJ1-2, with D maybe TRBD1 (5 bases). Trimming stripped 6 bases from V and 7 bases from J, with 15 bases between. This CDR3 has 13 residues. The germline V gene has CDR1 SGHDN and CDR2 FVKESK. This CDR3 reads CASSVGVGAGYTF. The CDR3 bases are TGTGCCAGCAGTGTAGGGGTCGGGGCTGGCTACACCTTC.

The chain combines TRBV30 with TRBJ2-3; 8 nucleotides match TRBD2. CDR3 length: 17 amino acids. In germline, CDR1 is GTSNPN, CDR2 SVGIG (reference sequence). V gave up 5 bases and J gave up 0 bases; unmatched junction bases: 13. CDR3 in amino acids: CAWRGLAGSTSTDTQYF. The CDR3 DNA is TGTGCCTGGCGAGGCTTAGCGGGGTCCACTAGCACAGATACGCAGTATTTT.

The J gene is TRBJ2-1, the V gene TRBV15; tentatively, D is TRBD2 (5 bases). The germline CDR1 and CDR2 sequences are LNHNV and YYDKDF (reference sequence). This CDR3 is built from 12 residues. Between the trimmed V and J ends, which lost 5 bases and 6 bases, there was a span of 8 bases. The CDR3 DNA reads as TGTGCCACCAGCGGTGGGAGCAATGAGCAGTTCTTC. Protein: CATSGGSNEQFF.

J is TRBJ1-3 and V is TRBV6-5; D call uncertain. V lost 2 bases and J lost 4, with 6 bases in between. CDR3 size: 13 residues. In germline, CDR1 is MNHEY, CDR2 SVGAGI. The CDR3 loop reads CASSYGAGNTIYF. CDR3 DNA sequence: TGTGCCAGCAGTTACGGAGCCGGAAACACCATATATTTT.

About this clone: Other DNA sequences in the same sample also yield this CDR3. The chain's CDR3 is CSVGSGYTF. DNA of the CDR3: TGCAGCGTTGGGAGTGGCTACACCTTC. This chain uses TRBV29-1 with TRBJ1-2; D is unclear. V shed 4 bases and J shed 7 bases, with 4 bases lying between them. Germline V gene sequence: CDR1 SQVTM, CDR2 ANQGSEA. The CDR3 runs 9 residues.

This clone has just a few counts. The chain couples TRBV7-9 to TRBJ2-1; D may be TRBD2 (5 bases). The CDR3 is 13 amino acids. In germline, CDR1 is SEHNR, CDR2 FQNEAQ (reference sequence). V was shortened by 7 bases and J by 2 bases, with 9 bases between the two germline ends. CDR3 sequence: CASTLGAYNEQFF. The CDR3 region has the DNA TGTGCCAGCACCCTCGGGGCCTACAATGAGCAGTTCTTC.

Worth noting for this clone: The same CDR3 also results from other DNA sequences found in this sample. The rearrangement uses TRBV7-9 and TRBJ2-3, with D unresolved. The CDR3 has 15 residues. Trimming removed 1 base from V and 1 base from J, with 9 bases in between. Germline CDR1 is SEHNR and CDR2 is FQNEAQ (reference sequence). The CDR3 DNA reads as TGTGCCAGCAGCTTAGTACTGTTGGGCACAGATACGCAGTATTTT. Amino acid sequence: CASSLVLLGTDTQYF.